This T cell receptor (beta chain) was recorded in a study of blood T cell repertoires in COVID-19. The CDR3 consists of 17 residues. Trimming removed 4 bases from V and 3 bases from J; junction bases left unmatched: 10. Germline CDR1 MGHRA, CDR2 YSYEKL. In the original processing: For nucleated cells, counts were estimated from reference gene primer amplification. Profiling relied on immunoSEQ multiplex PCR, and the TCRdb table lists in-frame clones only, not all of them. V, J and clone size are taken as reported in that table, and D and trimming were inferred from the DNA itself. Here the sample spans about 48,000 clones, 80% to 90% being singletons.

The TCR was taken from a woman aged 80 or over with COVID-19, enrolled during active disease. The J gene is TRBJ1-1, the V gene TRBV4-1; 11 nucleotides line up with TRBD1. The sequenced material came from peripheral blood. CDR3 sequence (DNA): TGCGCCAGCAGCCGATCCGGGACAGGGGGTGTCGACACTGAAGCTTTCTTT. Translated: CASSRSGTGGVDTEAFF.